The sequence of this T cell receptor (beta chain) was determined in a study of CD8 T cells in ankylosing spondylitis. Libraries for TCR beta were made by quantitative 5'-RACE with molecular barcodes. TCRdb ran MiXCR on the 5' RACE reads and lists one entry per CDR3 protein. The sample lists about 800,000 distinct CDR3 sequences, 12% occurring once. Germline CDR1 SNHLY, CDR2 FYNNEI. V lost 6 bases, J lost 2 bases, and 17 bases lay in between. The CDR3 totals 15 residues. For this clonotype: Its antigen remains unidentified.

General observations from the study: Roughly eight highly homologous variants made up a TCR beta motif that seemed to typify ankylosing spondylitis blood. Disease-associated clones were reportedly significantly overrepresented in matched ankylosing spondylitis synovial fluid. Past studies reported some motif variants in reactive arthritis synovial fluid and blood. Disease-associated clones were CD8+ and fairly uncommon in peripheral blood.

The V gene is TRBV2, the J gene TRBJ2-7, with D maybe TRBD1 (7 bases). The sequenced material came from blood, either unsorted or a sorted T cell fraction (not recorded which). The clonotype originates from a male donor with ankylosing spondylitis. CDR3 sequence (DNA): TGTGCCAGCAGCCCAGGGGGGACTCAAACCTACGAGCAGTACTTC. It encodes CASSPGGTQTYEQYF.